What follows is one T cell receptor (beta chain) and its context. Its antigen is still unknown. The CDR3 loop spans 16 amino acids. V lost 2 bases to trimming and J lost 3 bases; unmatched junction nucleotides: 3. Germline V gene data show CDR1 as LGHNA and CDR2 as YNFKEQ. This sample stems from a study of T-cell memory formation after mild COVID-19. TCRdb reanalysed the 5' RACE reads using MiXCR and keeps one entry per CDR3 protein. This table holds around 250,000 distinct CDR3 sequences, 15% to 19% found once. General study points: Clones shrinking from day 15 to 85 showed even CD4/CD8 mixes; later expanders tilted CD4+. Pre-infection memory already had some responding clones, implying cross-reactive memory joined.

The sequenced sample was PBMCs or a T cell subset sorted from them (not recorded which). The gene calls are TRBV4-2 and TRBJ2-7; TRBD2 matches 14 bases. The clonotype was recovered from an adult woman who had mild COVID-19 (a few samples of this study predate the infection). Cell type and time point are not known. The CDR3 loop reads CASSQPGTSGSYEQYF. The DNA of the CDR3 is TGTGCCAGCAGCCAACCCGGGACTAGCGGGAGCTACGAGCAGTACTTC.